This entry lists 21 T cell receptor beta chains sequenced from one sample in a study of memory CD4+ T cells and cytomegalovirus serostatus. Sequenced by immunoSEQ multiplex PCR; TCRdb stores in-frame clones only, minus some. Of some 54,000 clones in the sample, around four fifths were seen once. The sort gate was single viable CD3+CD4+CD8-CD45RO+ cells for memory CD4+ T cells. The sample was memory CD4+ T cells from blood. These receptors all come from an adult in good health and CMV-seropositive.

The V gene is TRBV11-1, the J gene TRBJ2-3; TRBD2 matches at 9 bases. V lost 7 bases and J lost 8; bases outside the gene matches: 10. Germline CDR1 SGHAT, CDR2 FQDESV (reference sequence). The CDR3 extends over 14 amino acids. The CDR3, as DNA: TGTGCCAGCATGAAGGCGGGAGGGCCTGGTACGCAGTATTTT. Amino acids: CASMKAGGPGTQYF. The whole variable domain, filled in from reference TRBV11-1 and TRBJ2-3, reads EAEVAQSPRYKITEKSQAVAFWCDPISGHATLYWYRQILGQGPELLVQFQDESVVDDSQLPKDRFSAERLKGVDSTLKIQPAELGDSAMYLCASMKAGGPGTQYFGPGTRLTVL.

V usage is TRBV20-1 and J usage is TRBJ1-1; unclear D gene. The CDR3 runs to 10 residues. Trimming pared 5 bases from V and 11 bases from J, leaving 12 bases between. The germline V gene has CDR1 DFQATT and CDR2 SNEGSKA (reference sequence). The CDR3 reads CSAADQAAFF. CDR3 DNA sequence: TGCAGTGCTGCAGATCAAGCGGCTTTCTTT.

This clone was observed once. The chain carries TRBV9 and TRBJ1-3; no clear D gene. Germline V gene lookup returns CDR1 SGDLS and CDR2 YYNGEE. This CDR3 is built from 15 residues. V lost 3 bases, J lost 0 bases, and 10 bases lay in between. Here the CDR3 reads CASSGDVRSGNTIYF. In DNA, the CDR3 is TGTGCCAGCAGCGGCGACGTCCGCTCTGGAAACACCATATATTTT.

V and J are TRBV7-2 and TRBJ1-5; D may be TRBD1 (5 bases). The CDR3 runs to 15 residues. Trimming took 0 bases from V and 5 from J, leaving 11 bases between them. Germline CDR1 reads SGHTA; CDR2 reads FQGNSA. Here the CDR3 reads CASSLAQGGYQPQHF. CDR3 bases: TGTGCCAGCAGCTTAGCGCAGGGAGGGTATCAGCCCCAGCATTTT.

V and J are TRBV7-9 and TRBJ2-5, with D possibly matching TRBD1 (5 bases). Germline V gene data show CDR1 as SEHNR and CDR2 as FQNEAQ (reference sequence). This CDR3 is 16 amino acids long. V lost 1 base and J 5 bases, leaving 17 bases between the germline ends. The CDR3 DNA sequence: TGTGCCAGCAGCTTAGGGGGCGTAAGTCAGTGGGAGACCCAGTACTTC. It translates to CASSLGGVSQWETQYF.

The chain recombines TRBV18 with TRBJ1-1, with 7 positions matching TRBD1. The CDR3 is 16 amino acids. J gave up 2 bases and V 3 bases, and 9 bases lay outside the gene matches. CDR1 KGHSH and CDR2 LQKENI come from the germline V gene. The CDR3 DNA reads TGTGCCAGCTCACCTCAGCGGGACAGTGTAAACACTGAAGCTTTCTTT. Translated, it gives CASSPQRDSVNTEAFF.

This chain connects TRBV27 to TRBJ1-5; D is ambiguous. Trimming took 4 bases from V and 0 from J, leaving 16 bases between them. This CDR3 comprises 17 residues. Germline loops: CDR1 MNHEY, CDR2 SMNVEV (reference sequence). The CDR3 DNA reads TGTGCCAGCAGTTATAAGGCGGTGGGTTTTAGCAATCAGCCCCAGCATTTT. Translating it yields CASSYKAVGFSNQPQHF.

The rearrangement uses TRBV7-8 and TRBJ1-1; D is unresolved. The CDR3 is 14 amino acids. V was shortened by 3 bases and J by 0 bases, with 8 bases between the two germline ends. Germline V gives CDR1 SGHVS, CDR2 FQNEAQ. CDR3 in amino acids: CASSFLPMNTEAFF. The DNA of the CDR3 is TGTGCCAGCAGCTTCCTACCTATGAACACTGAAGCTTTCTTT. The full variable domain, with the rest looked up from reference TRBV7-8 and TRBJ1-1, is GAGVSQSPRYKVAKRGQDVALRCDPISGHVSLFWYQQALGQGPEFLTYFQNEAQLDKSGLPSDRFFAERPEGSVSTLKIQRTQQEDSAVYLCASSFLPMNTEAFFGQGTRLTVV.

The CDR3 sequence: CASPRGRLNTEAFF. In DNA, the CDR3 is TGTGCCAGCCCGAGGGGGCGGCTGAACACTGAAGCTTTCTTT. V is TRBV6-1 and J is TRBJ1-1; 7 nucleotides align to TRBD1. The CDR3 runs 14 residues. Germline V lookup: CDR1 MNHNS, CDR2 SASEGT. J lost 0 bases, V lost 8 bases, and 6 bases had no gene match.

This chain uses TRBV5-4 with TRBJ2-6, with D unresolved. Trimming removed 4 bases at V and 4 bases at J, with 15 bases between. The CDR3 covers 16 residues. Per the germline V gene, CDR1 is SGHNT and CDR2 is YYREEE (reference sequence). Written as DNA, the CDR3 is TGTGCCAGCAGCCAATATCAGGTGTCCGGGGCCAACGTCCTGACTTTC. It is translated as CASSQYQVSGANVLTF.

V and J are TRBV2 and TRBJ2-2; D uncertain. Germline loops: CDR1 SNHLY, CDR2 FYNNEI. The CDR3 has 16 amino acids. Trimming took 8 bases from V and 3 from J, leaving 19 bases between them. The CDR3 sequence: CASVFRTESHTGELFF. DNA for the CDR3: TGTGCCAGCGTATTTCGGACGGAGTCCCACACCGGGGAGCTGTTTTTT.

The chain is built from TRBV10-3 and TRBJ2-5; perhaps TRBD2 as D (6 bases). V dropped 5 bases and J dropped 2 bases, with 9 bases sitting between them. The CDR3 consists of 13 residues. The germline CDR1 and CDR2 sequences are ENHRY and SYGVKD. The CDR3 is CAISPGLQETQYF. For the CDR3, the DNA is TGTGCCATCAGTCCGGGACTGCAAGAGACCCAGTACTTC.

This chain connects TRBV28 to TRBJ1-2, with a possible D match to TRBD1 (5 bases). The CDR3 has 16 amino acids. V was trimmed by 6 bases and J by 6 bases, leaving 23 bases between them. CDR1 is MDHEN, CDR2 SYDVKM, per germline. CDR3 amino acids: CASSPNGLGGGDGYTF. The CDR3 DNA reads TGTGCCAGCAGCCCTAATGGGTTGGGGGGAGGAGATGGCTACACCTTC.

For the CDR3, the DNA is TGTGCCAGCAGCTACGGACAGGACTATGGCTACACCTTC. This sequence encodes CASSYGQDYGYTF. This rearrangement joins TRBV5-6 to TRBJ1-2, with 7 bases matching TRBD1. The junction had 2 bases not matched to a gene; V was cut back by 3 bases and J by 3 bases. CDR3 length: 13 amino acids. In germline, CDR1 is SGHDT, CDR2 YYEEEE.

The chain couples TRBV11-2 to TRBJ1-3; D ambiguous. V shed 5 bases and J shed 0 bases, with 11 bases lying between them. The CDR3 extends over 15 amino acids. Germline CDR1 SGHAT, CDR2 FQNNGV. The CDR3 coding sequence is TGTGCCAGCAGCCCATCTGGGTTCTCTGGAAACACCATATATTTT. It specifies CASSPSGFSGNTIYF. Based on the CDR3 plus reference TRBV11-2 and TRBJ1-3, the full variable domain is EAGVAQSPRYKIIEKRQSVAFWCNPISGHATLYWYQQILGQGPKLLIQFQNNGVVDDSQLPKDRFSAERLKGVDSTLKIQPAKLEDSAVYLCASSPSGFSGNTIYFGEGSWLTVV.

The DNA for the CDR3 is TGCGCCAGCAGCCAAGATTTTCAGGGCAGGGGGACATGGAGCAATCAGCCCCAGCATTTT. Protein sequence: CASSQDFQGRGTWSNQPQHF. The rearrangement uses TRBV4-1 and TRBJ1-5, with 7 bases identical to TRBD1. J lost 1 base, V lost 0 bases, and 15 bases had no gene match. Germline-derived CDR1 and CDR2 are MGHRA and YSYEKL. The CDR3 is 20 amino acids.

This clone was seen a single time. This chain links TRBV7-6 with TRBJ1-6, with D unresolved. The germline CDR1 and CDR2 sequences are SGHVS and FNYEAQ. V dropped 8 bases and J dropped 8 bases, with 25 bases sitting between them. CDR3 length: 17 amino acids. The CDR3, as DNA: TGTGCCAGCGCTCCGTCCGCGCGGACGGGGTTCGATTCACCCCTCCACTTT. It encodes CASAPSARTGFDSPLHF. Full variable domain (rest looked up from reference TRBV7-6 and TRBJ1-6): GAGVSQSPRYKVTKRGQDVALRCDPISGHVSLYWYRQALGQGPEFLTYFNYEAQQDKSGLPNDRFSAERPEGSISTLTIQRTEQRDSAMYRCASAPSARTGFDSPLHFGNGTRLTVT.

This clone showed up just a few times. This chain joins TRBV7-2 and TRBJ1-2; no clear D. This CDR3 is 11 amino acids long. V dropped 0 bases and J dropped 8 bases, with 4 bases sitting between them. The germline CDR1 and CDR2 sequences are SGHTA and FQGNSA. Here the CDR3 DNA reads TGTGCCAGCAGCTTAGCGAAGGGCTACACCTTC. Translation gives CASSLAKGYTF. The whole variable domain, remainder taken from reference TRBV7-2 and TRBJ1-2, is GAGVSQSPSNKVTEKGKDVELRCDPISGHTALYWYRQSLGQGLEFLIYFQGNSAPDKSGLPSDRFSAERTGGSVSTLTIQRTQQEDSAVYLCASSLAKGYTFGSGTRLTVV.

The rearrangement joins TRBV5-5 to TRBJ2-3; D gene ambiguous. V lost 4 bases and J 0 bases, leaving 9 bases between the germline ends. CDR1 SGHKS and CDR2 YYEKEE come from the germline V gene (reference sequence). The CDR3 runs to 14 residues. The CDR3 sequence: CASSPIYSTDTQYF. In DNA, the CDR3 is TGTGCCAGCAGCCCTATCTATAGCACAGATACGCAGTATTTT.

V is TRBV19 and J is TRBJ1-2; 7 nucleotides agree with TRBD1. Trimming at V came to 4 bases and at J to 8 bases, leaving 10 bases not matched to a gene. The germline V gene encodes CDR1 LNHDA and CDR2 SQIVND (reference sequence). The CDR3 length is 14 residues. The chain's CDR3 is CASSTETGRLGYTF. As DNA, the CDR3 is TGTGCCAGTAGTACCGAGACAGGGAGACTCGGCTACACCTTC.

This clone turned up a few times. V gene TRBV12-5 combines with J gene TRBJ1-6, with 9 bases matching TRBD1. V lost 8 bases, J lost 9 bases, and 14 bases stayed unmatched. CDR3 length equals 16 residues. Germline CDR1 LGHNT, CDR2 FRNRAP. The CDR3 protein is CASTRDREDFGSPLHF. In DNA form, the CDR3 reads TGTGCTAGTACCCGGGACAGGGAGGATTTCGGTTCACCCCTCCACTTT.